This passage covers 6 T cell receptor beta chains from one sample sequenced in a study of shared clonotypes between healthy human individuals. Generated by immunoSEQ multiplex PCR, the TCRdb table keeps only in-frame clones and is missing some. Of some 500,000 clones listed, about 96% are singletons. The sequenced sample consisted of naive CD4+ T cells sorted from blood. Sample subset: CD45RA+ positively selected. The receptors come from a woman aged 25 to 39 in good health.

The chain combines TRBV6-1 with TRBJ2-7; possibly TRBD1 for D (6 bases). CDR1 and CDR2 (germline): MNHNS, SASEGT. The CDR3 is 14 amino acids. V was pared by 5 bases and J by 4 bases, with 15 bases between. DNA for the CDR3: TGTGCCAGCAGTAGACAGGCCACCGTTTACGAGCAGTACTTC. Its protein product is CASSRQATVYEQYF.

The gene calls are TRBV10-3 and TRBJ1-1; D gene ambiguous. CDR1 is ENHRY, CDR2 SYGVKD, per germline. The V end was cut by 3 bases, the J end by 11 bases, with 13 bases between. This CDR3 region has 12 residues. DNA for the CDR3: TGTGCCATCAGTGATTTAGGGAAAGAGGCTTTCTTT. It yields the protein CAISDLGKEAFF.

The chain combines TRBV28 with TRBJ1-5; maybe TRBD1 (6 bases). The V end lost 6 bases, the J end lost 3 bases, and 15 bases lay between the germline ends. The germline V gene has CDR1 MDHEN and CDR2 SYDVKM. The CDR3 length is 15 residues. CDR3 region: CASRPQTGHNQPQHF. The CDR3 DNA sequence: TGTGCCAGCAGACCCCAGACAGGCCACAATCAGCCCCAGCATTTT.

The chain uses TRBV5-1 and TRBJ1-2; D is uncertain. CDR1 SGHRS and CDR2 YFSETQ come from the germline V gene. The V end was cut by 4 bases, the J end by 4 bases, with 17 bases between. This CDR3 is built from 15 residues. Here the CDR3 reads CASSPGRAIGYGYTF. DNA for the CDR3: TGCGCCAGCAGCCCTGGACGGGCAATTGGCTATGGCTACACCTTC.

This chain connects TRBV7-2 to TRBJ2-5; D is possibly TRBD2 (6 bases). The CDR3 covers 17 residues. CDR1 is SGHTA, CDR2 FQGNSA, per germline. Trimming took off 0 bases at V and 4 bases at J, with 18 bases between the two ends. CDR3 residues: CASSLAPVLAYRETQYF. CDR3 sequence (DNA): TGTGCCAGCAGCTTAGCCCCAGTACTAGCCTATCGAGAGACCCAGTACTTC.

The J gene is TRBJ2-2, the V gene TRBV19; 7 bases line up with TRBD2. In germline, CDR1 is LNHDA, CDR2 SQIVND (reference sequence). Losses at the gene ends were 8 bases for V and 3 bases for J; bases not matched to a gene: 6. This CDR3 contains 14 residues. Written as DNA, the CDR3 is TGTGCCAGTGCTAGCGGATTCCACACCGGGGAGCTGTTTTTT. It translates to CASASGFHTGELFF.